This T cell receptor beta chain appears in the sequencing data of a study of blood T cell repertoires in COVID-19. Study overall: There were acute and convalescent COVID-19 samples, and they came from the United States, Italy and Spain. Sources were T cells, B-cell-depleted T cells, or PBMCs; the material itself was cDNA or gDNA.

Methods used by the authors: Nucleated cell counts were estimated from reference gene primer amplification. TCRdb keeps only in-frame clones here, not all; method: immunoSEQ multiplex PCR. The V and J calls and clone size are taken from that table; D and trimming were inferred from the DNA. This sample yields about 300,000 clones, of which around 85% are seen a single time; roughly 1.6% belongs to the top ten. Enrolment of Seattle patients took place during active infection, and they were followed longitudinally. The ends lost 5 bases at V and 3 bases at J; junction bases unmatched: 14. The germline gives CDR1 SGHRS, CDR2 YFSETQ. The CDR3 has 17 residues.

The sequencing input was peripheral blood. The rearrangement joins TRBV5-1 to TRBJ2-7; 10 bases are a match to TRBD2. This TCR was recovered from a human donor with COVID-19, enrolled during active disease. The donor label of this sample is uncertain. CDR3 sequence reads: CASRFTTGTSDNYEQYF. CDR3 in DNA: TGCGCCAGCAGGTTTACCACCGGGACTAGCGATAACTACGAGCAGTACTTC. The variable domain in full, with the rest retrieved from reference TRBV5-1 and TRBJ2-7, is KAGVTQTPRYLIKTRGQQVTLSCSPISGHRSVSWYQQTPGQGLQFLFEYFSETQRNKGNFPGRFSGRQFSNSRSEMNVSTLELGDSALYLCASRFTTGTSDNYEQYFGPGTRLTVT.